The clone carrying this T cell receptor (beta chain) was observed a few times. Germline CDR1 is SNHLY and CDR2 is FYNNEI. The CDR3 is 16 residues long. The V and J ends lost 3 bases and 1 base, in that order; junction bases with no gene match: 7. This sample is part of a study of T cells in lung cancer brain metastases. Study at large: Eighteen of the 20 patients had no interval therapy between resections.

The data were produced by immunoSEQ multiplex PCR, yet TCRdb's version contains in-frame clones alone and is incomplete. The table shows approximately 4,800 clones, with nearly 90% occurring only once. The source of this sequence is a woman in her fifties or sixties with non-small cell lung cancer. Sequencing input: tumor tissue from the primary lung tumor. The chain links TRBV2 to TRBJ1-1; the match to TRBD1 covers 8 bases. The CDR3 nucleotides are TGTGCCAGCAGTGAGGACAGGGTACGGGGGAACACTGAAGCTTTCTTT. Translation gives CASSEDRVRGNTEAFF.